Listed here are 16 T cell receptor beta chains from one sample, sequenced in a study of regulatory T cells in long-lasting Graves disease. The authors built TCR beta libraries using iRepertoire HTBI primers and Arm-PCR of CDR3 regions. Each CDR3 protein gets one entry after TCRdb re-called the multiplex PCR reads with MiXCR. The repertoire includes approximately 470,000 distinct CDR3 sequences, around 15% of them detected once, and more than 9% sits in the top ten. Noted time point: newly diagnosed GD, antithyroid drugs for less than 3 months. There was RNA extracted from PBMCs, and the TCR library was made from it. Another study also made use of these data, one on T cells in Graves' hyperthyroidism and ophthalmopathy.

Material: peripheral blood mononuclear cells (PBMCs), obtained at new diagnosis, from a patient treated with antithyroid drugs. The receptors come from a middle-aged man with Graves disease.

At least ten counts were recorded for this clonotype. V is TRBV20-1 and J is TRBJ2-1; tentatively, D is TRBD2 (5 bases). This CDR3 region has 12 residues. Germline V gives CDR1 DFQATT, CDR2 SNEGSKA (reference sequence). Trimming stripped 7 bases from V and 2 bases from J, with 9 bases between. This CDR3 reads CSESGTYNEQFF. In DNA form, the CDR3 reads TGCAGTGAAAGCGGCACCTACAATGAGCAGTTCTTC.

Points on this clonotype: Germline and junction disagree at one end, which may indicate a read error. The chain links TRBV5-1 to TRBJ1-1, with 12 bases lining up with TRBD1. Germline loops: CDR1 SGHRS, CDR2 YFSETQ. CDR3 length equals 12 residues. CDR3 residues: CASSAGQGAAFF. The CDR3 DNA reads TGTGCCAGCAGCGCGGGACAGGGGGCGGCTTTCTTT. Full variable domain (remainder filled in from reference TRBV5-1 and TRBJ1-1): KAGVTQTPRYLIKTRGQQVTLSCSPISGHRSVSWYQQTPGQGLQFLFEYFSETQRNKGNFPGRFSGRQFSNSRSEMNVSTLELGDSALYLCASSAGQGAAFFGQGTRLTVV.

The rearrangement links TRBV15 to TRBJ2-7; 7 bases are shared with TRBD2. Germline lookup yields CDR1 LNHNV and CDR2 YYDKDF (reference sequence). The CDR3 extends over 15 amino acids. Losses at the gene ends were 0 bases for V and 4 bases for J; bases not matched to a gene: 6. The CDR3 DNA follows: TGTGCCACCAGCAGAGAGCCGGGAGGAAAATACGAGCAGTACTTC. Encoded protein: CATSREPGGKYEQYF.

This clonotype was seen at least ten times. J is TRBJ2-1 and V is TRBV5-1, with 7 bases fitting TRBD2. This CDR3 comprises 16 residues. Trimming cost V 0 bases and J 8 bases; bases outside gene matches: 11. Germline V gene data show CDR1 as SGHRS and CDR2 as YFSETQ. CDR3 sequence: CASSLVRGRALDEQFF. Written as DNA, the CDR3 is TGCGCCAGCAGCTTGGTGCGAGGGAGGGCCTTAGATGAGCAGTTCTTC. Drawing the rest from reference TRBV5-1 and TRBJ2-1, the complete variable domain is KAGVTQTPRYLIKTRGQQVTLSCSPISGHRSVSWYQQTPGQGLQFLFEYFSETQRNKGNFPGRFSGRQFSNSRSEMNVSTLELGDSALYLCASSLVRGRALDEQFFGPGTRLTVL.

V is TRBV20-1 and J is TRBJ1-2; D gene ambiguous. The CDR3 is 14 amino acids. The germline CDR1 and CDR2 sequences are DFQATT and SNEGSKA (reference sequence). V was shortened by 0 bases and J by 0 bases, with 8 bases between the two germline ends. The CDR3 loop is CSAREYGANYGYTF. The DNA of the CDR3 is TGCAGTGCTAGAGAGTACGGTGCTAACTATGGCTACACCTTC.

The chain joins TRBV7-9 to TRBJ2-7; maybe TRBD2 (6 bases). Germline lookup yields CDR1 SEHNR and CDR2 FQNEAQ (reference sequence). Trimming cost V 1 base and J 11 bases, with 9 bases left between them. The CDR3 covers 11 residues. The CDR3 DNA is TGTGCCAGCAGCTTAGGCGGGGAGGAGTACTTC. Its translation: CASSLGGEEYF.

As DNA, the CDR3 is TGTGCCACCAGCAGAGAGTATACGGGACAGCGTTACCAAGAGACCCAGTACTTC. Translated, it gives CATSREYTGQRYQETQYF. The chain uses TRBV15 and TRBJ2-5; TRBD1 agrees at 7 bases. The CDR3 is made up of 18 amino acids. After removal of 0 bases from V and 0 bases from J, the junction contained 10 bases not matched to a gene. Germline CDR1 is LNHNV and CDR2 is YYDKDF (reference sequence). Full variable domain (outside the CDR3, taken from reference TRBV15 and TRBJ2-5): DAMVIQNPRYQVTQFGKPVTLSCSQTLNHNVMYWYQQKSSQAPKLLFHYYDKDFNNEADTPDNFQSRRPNTSFCFLDIRSPGLGDTAMYLCATSREYTGQRYQETQYFGPGTRLLVL.

There are many counts of this clonotype. The rearrangement uses TRBV30 and TRBJ1-3; 7 bases fit TRBD1. The CDR3 contains 14 residues. In germline, CDR1 is GTSNPN, CDR2 SVGIG (reference sequence). Losses at the gene ends were 1 base for V and 4 bases for J; bases not matched to a gene: 4. In DNA form, the CDR3 reads TGTGCCTGGAGTGACGGGACAGCAGGAAACACCATATATTTT. Translating gives CAWSDGTAGNTIYF.

This clonotype was detected ten times or more. V and J are TRBV3-1 and TRBJ2-3, with 8 bases aligning to TRBD2. The V and J ends lost 3 bases and 1 base, in that order; junction bases with no gene match: 9. The CDR3 has 17 amino acids. CDR1 LGHDT and CDR2 YNNKEL come from the germline V gene (reference sequence). The CDR3 nucleotides are TGTGCCAGCAGCCAGGTAGCGGGGAGAGGGGGCACAGATACGCAGTATTTT. Translating gives CASSQVAGRGGTDTQYF.

The table lists this clonotype with a few counts. The chain has TRBV12-5 and TRBJ2-7, with a possible D match to TRBD1 (5 bases). There are 14 residues in the CDR3. In germline, CDR1 is LGHNT, CDR2 FRNRAP. Trimming cost V 1 base and J 8 bases, with 15 bases left between them. The CDR3 loop reads CASGLGQGSFKQYF. CDR3 DNA sequence: TGTGCTAGTGGTTTGGGCCAGGGAAGTTTCAAGCAGTACTTC.

This clonotype was detected ten times or more. The V gene is TRBV24-1, the J gene TRBJ2-5; 7 positions agree with TRBD1. V lost 7 bases to trimming and J lost 2 bases; unmatched junction nucleotides: 15. The CDR3 sequence is 17 residues long. The germline V gene has CDR1 KGHDR and CDR2 SFDVKD. CDR3 residues: CATSPSPIPGQQETQYF. DNA for the CDR3: TGTGCCACCAGCCCCTCTCCTATACCGGGACAGCAAGAGACCCAGTACTTC.

The chain combines TRBV12-3 or TRBV12-4 with TRBJ2-5, with 8 bases identical to TRBD2. V lost 4 bases to trimming and J lost 5 bases; unmatched junction nucleotides: 12. The CDR3 has 16 residues. The DNA for the CDR3 is TGTGCCAGCAGTTCTATAGCGGGAATCCAGGGGGAGACCCAGTACTTC. The encoded protein is CASSSIAGIQGETQYF.

This clonotype has a count of ten or more. The rearrangement links TRBV12-3 or TRBV12-4 to TRBJ1-5, with D maybe TRBD1 (5 bases). Trimming left V 6 bases short and J 1 base short, with 13 bases between. CDR3 length: 15 amino acids. Written as DNA, the CDR3 is TGTGCCAGCAGGGCGGGCAAGGGGAGCAATCAGCCCCAGCATTTT. Protein product: CASRAGKGSNQPQHF.

The rearrangement joins TRBV12-3 or TRBV12-4 to TRBJ1-1; no firm D call. The CDR3 is 14 amino acids. V was trimmed by 1 base and J by 4 bases, leaving 10 bases between them. The CDR3, as DNA: TGTGCCAGCAGTTTAGTTGGAGGGAGCACTGAAGCTTTCTTT. Translation: CASSLVGGSTEAFF.

This clonotype was seen at least ten times. V is TRBV28 and J is TRBJ1-4; a possible D gene is TRBD1 (5 bases). Trimming removed 6 bases at V and 7 bases at J, with 15 bases between. The CDR3 runs 14 residues. Germline lookup yields CDR1 MDHEN and CDR2 SYDVKM. CDR3 amino acids: CASSPLGGSEKLFF. The CDR3, as DNA: TGTGCCAGCAGCCCGCTGGGGGGTAGTGAAAAACTGTTTTTT.

This clonotype was observed many times. The chain employs TRBV27 and TRBJ1-1; 8 nucleotides line up with TRBD1. The length of the CDR3 is 16 residues. V was pared by 5 bases and J by 4 bases, with 12 bases of the junction left unmatched. Germline V CDR1 and CDR2: MNHEY, SMNVEV (reference sequence). As DNA, the CDR3 is TGTGCCAGCAGTCCAAGCCGGACAGGGATCGGCACTGAAGCTTTCTTT. Its protein is CASSPSRTGIGTEAFF.